This TCR beta chain was sequenced for a study of blood T cell repertoires in COVID-19. Study at large: Sites across the United States, Italy and Spain contributed samples from acute and convalescent COVID-19. PBMCs, B-cell-depleted T cells, or T cells provided the cDNA or gDNA that made up the material.

V was pared by 6 bases and J by 1 base, with 12 bases between. Germline assignment: CDR1 SNHLY and CDR2 FYNNEI. This CDR3 has 14 residues. Followed over time, Seattle patients had been enrolled while infection was active. In the original processing: Scientists estimated how many nucleated cells there were by amplifying reference gene primers. The table came from immunoSEQ multiplex PCR; TCRdb's copy has only in-frame clones and leaves some out. The V and J calls and clone size were taken over from that table, and D and trimming were inferred from the DNA. The table includes over 250,000 clones, approximately 90% detected once.

The chain joins TRBV2 to TRBJ1-1, with no clear D. The clonotype originates from a woman in her 50s with COVID-19, enrolled during active disease. Sequencing used peripheral blood. The CDR3 loop reads CASRIAVPNTEAFF. DNA of the CDR3: TGTGCCAGCAGGATTGCGGTTCCGAACACTGAAGCTTTCTTT. The whole variable domain, remainder taken from reference TRBV2 and TRBJ1-1, is EPEVTQTPSHQVTQMGQEVILRCVPISNHLYFYWYRQILGQKVEFLVSFYNNEISEKSEIFDDQFSVERPDGSNFTLKIRSTKLEDSAMYFCASRIAVPNTEAFFGQGTRLTVV.